Listed here are 19 T cell receptor beta chains from one sample, sequenced in a study of T-cell memory formation after mild COVID-19. TCRdb used MiXCR to reprocess the 5' RACE reads, holding one entry per CDR3 protein. The profile shows under 300,000 distinct CDR3 sequences, over 8.5% of them singletons. Sequenced: PBMCs or a T cell subset sorted from them (not recorded which). Source of these receptors: a man aged 18-30 years who had mild COVID-19 (a few samples of this study predate the infection). Cell type and time point are not known.

The rearrangement uses TRBV28 and TRBJ1-1, with D unclear. V lost 1 base to trimming and J lost 0 bases, with 6 bases between them. The CDR3 contains 14 residues. Germline V lookup: CDR1 MDHEN, CDR2 SYDVKM. CDR3 loop: CASSLYSMNTEAFF. The CDR3 DNA is TGTGCCAGCAGTTTATACTCCATGAACACTGAAGCTTTCTTT.

This clonotype was seen a handful of times. V and J are TRBV20-1 and TRBJ2-1; D perhaps matches TRBD2 (7 bases). The CDR3 is 14 amino acids. With 3 bases removed from V and 8 bases from J, the gap between germline ends came to 17 bases. Germline CDR1 reads DFQATT; CDR2 reads SNEGSKA (reference sequence). The CDR3 loop reads CSARGLSKGDEQFF. Here the CDR3 DNA reads TGCAGTGCTAGGGGACTAAGTAAGGGGGATGAGCAGTTCTTC.

In DNA form, the CDR3 reads TGTGCCAGCAGCTTAGAGGAGGAAAACACTGAAGCTTTCTTT. Protein product: CASSLEEENTEAFF. The chain recombines TRBV13 with TRBJ1-1; D gene ambiguous. V dropped 1 base and J dropped 2 bases, with 8 bases sitting between them. CDR1 and CDR2 (germline): PRHDT, FYEKMQ (reference sequence). The CDR3 is 14 amino acids.

This rearrangement joins TRBV29-1 to TRBJ1-5; the D gene is possibly TRBD1 (5 bases). Germline assignment: CDR1 SQVTM and CDR2 ANQGSEA. V lost 6 bases, J lost 5 bases, and 11 bases lay in between. The CDR3 has 12 residues. CDR3 amino acids: CSVRDSDQPQHF. The DNA for the CDR3 is TGCAGCGTCCGGGACTCAGATCAGCCCCAGCATTTT. Based on the CDR3 plus reference TRBV29-1 and TRBJ1-5, the full variable domain is SAVISQKPSRDICQRGTSLTIQCQVDSQVTMMFWYRQQPGQSLTLIATANQGSEATYESGFVIDKFPISRPNLTFSTLTVSNMSPEDSSIYLCSVRDSDQPQHFGDGTRLSIL.

At least ten counts were recorded for this clonotype. The V call is TRBV28, the J call TRBJ2-7; D is perhaps TRBD1 (5 bases). CDR3 length: 13 amino acids. In germline, CDR1 is MDHEN, CDR2 SYDVKM. The ends were cut back, 3 bases at V and 3 bases at J, with 9 bases in the middle. DNA of the CDR3: TGTGCCAGCAGTTTGGGGCAGGGCTACGAGCAGTACGTC. Protein product: CASSLGQGYEQYV.

V gene TRBV4-1 combines with J gene TRBJ1-2; D is ambiguous. V dropped 0 bases and J dropped 0 bases, with 8 bases sitting between them. Looked up from germline, CDR1 is MGHRA and CDR2 is YSYEKL. The CDR3 is 15 amino acids. CDR3 loop: CASSQDPGANYGYTF. The DNA of the CDR3 is TGCGCCAGCAGCCAAGACCCGGGAGCTAACTATGGCTACACCTTC.

This clonotype was picked up a small number of times. This chain connects TRBV29-1 to TRBJ2-7, with D unresolved. CDR3 length equals 11 residues. CDR1 SQVTM and CDR2 ANQGSEA come from the germline V gene. The V end was cut by 4 bases, the J end by 2 bases, with 6 bases between. CDR3 protein: CSVGGTYEQYF. CDR3 DNA sequence: TGCAGCGTTGGTGGGACCTACGAGCAGTACTTC.

The J gene is TRBJ2-5, the V gene TRBV7-2; D ambiguous. This CDR3 is built from 15 residues. The germline gives CDR1 SGHTA, CDR2 FQGNSA. The V end was cut by 4 bases, the J end by 5 bases, with 17 bases between. DNA for the CDR3: TGTGCCAGCAGCTCTAGGGTCTTGCTGGGGGAGACCCAGTACTTC. Protein product: CASSSRVLLGETQYF.

The genes are TRBV7-2 and TRBJ1-1, with unresolved D. CDR1 SGHTA and CDR2 FQGNSA come from the germline V gene. V gave up 4 bases and J gave up 1 base, with 10 bases separating them. This CDR3 spans 14 amino acids. The CDR3 is CASSSILGNTEAFF. Written as DNA, the CDR3 is TGTGCCAGCAGCTCCATCCTAGGGAACACTGAAGCTTTCTTT.

The chain has TRBV2 and TRBJ1-3; possibly TRBD1 for D (5 bases). The CDR3 length is 13 residues. The V end lost 5 bases, the J end lost 9 bases, and 14 bases lay between the germline ends. Looked up from germline, CDR1 is SNHLY and CDR2 is FYNNEI. The DNA for the CDR3 is TGTGCCAGCAGTTTAAGCCTTGGGGGCACCATATATTTT. Translating gives CASSLSLGGTIYF.

This rearrangement joins TRBV7-2 to TRBJ2-5; 12 bases are a match to TRBD2. J lost 5 bases, V lost 1 base, and 8 bases had no gene match. Germline-derived CDR1 and CDR2 are SGHTA and FQGNSA. The CDR3 spans 17 residues. CDR3 protein: CASSLGSSGGAWETQYF. CDR3 nucleotide sequence: TGTGCCAGCAGCTTAGGCTCTAGCGGGGGGGCTTGGGAGACCCAGTACTTC.

The chain couples TRBV23-1 to TRBJ1-2; D is ambiguous. TRBV23-1 is an ORF for which the function is uncertain. The CDR3 spans 10 residues. The germline V and J ends were trimmed by 4 bases and 8 bases, with 5 bases remaining between them. The CDR3 DNA reads as TGCGCCAGCAGTCTCGCGGGCTACACCTTC. As protein: CASSLAGYTF.

This clonotype showed up just a few times. The CDR3 bases are TGCAGTGCTAGAGGTCCGGCGGGCTCCTACAATGAGCAGTTCTTC. Its protein product is CSARGPAGSYNEQFF. The chain recombines TRBV20-1 with TRBJ2-1, with TRBD2 as a possible D gene (5 bases). V lost 1 base and J lost 0, with 10 bases in between. The CDR3 length is 15 residues. Germline CDR1 reads DFQATT; CDR2 reads SNEGSKA (reference sequence).

The CDR3 protein is CASSGAGGEQPQHF. The CDR3 DNA reads as TGTGCCAGCAGTGGGGCAGGGGGCGAACAGCCCCAGCATTTT. The chain has TRBV2 and TRBJ1-5; 8 bases line up with TRBD1. The CDR3 runs to 14 residues. With 4 bases clipped from V and 7 bases from J, the junction kept 6 bases outside the gene matches. Germline lookup yields CDR1 SNHLY and CDR2 FYNNEI.

This clonotype was seen many times. The chain links TRBV20-1 to TRBJ1-6, with a weak D call TRBD1 (5 bases). CDR3 length: 14 amino acids. V shed 5 bases and J shed 4 bases, with 12 bases lying between them. CDR1 and CDR2 from the germline V gene are DFQATT and SNEGSKA (reference sequence). CDR3 amino acids: CSALHGGYNSPLHF. In nucleotides, the CDR3 is TGCAGTGCTCTCCACGGGGGGTATAATTCACCCCTCCACTTT.

The rearrangement links TRBV9 to TRBJ2-7; 9 nucleotides align to TRBD1. Losses at the gene ends were 4 bases for V and 4 bases for J; bases not matched to a gene: 9. The CDR3 is made up of 15 amino acids. CDR1 and CDR2 from the germline V gene are SGDLS and YYNGEE. CDR3 protein: CASSPRDRVLYEQYF. CDR3 DNA: TGTGCCAGCAGCCCAAGGGACAGGGTACTGTACGAGCAGTACTTC.

There are a few counts of this clonotype. The chain joins TRBV10-3 to TRBJ2-5; TRBD2 matches at 9 bases. Per the germline V gene, CDR1 is ENHRY and CDR2 is SYGVKD. The CDR3 has 15 residues. V dropped 7 bases and J dropped 3; count of bases not matched to a gene: 9. The DNA for the CDR3 is TGTGCCATCAACTCAGCGGGGGGCAGGAAAGAGACCCAGTACTTC. This gives the protein CAINSAGGRKETQYF.

This clonotype has more than one count but fewer than ten. The chain is built from TRBV4-2 and TRBJ2-2, with D maybe TRBD2 (6 bases). The CDR3 is 16 residues long. CDR1 and CDR2 from the germline V gene are LGHNA and YNFKEQ. V was shortened by 3 bases and J by 4 bases, with 15 bases between the two germline ends. CDR3 in DNA: TGTGCCAGCAGCCATGAGGAGGGGCGTGTCACCGGGGAGCTGTTTTTT. It yields the protein CASSHEEGRVTGELFF.

This clonotype was counted at least ten times. J is TRBJ2-5 and V is TRBV6-5, with a possible D match to TRBD2 (6 bases). The CDR3 runs 14 residues. Germline V gives CDR1 MNHEY, CDR2 SVGAGI. The ends were cut back, 1 base at V and 2 bases at J, with 8 bases in the middle. Here the CDR3 DNA reads TGTGCCAGCAGTTACTTCAGCGGGCAAGAGACCCAGTACTTC. Translating it yields CASSYFSGQETQYF.